Presented here are 22 T cell receptor beta chains from one specimen sequenced in a study of blood T cell repertoires in COVID-19. The data were produced by immunoSEQ multiplex PCR, yet TCRdb's version contains in-frame clones alone and is incomplete. The sample consists of over 200,000 clones, just over 85% of them appearing once. Specimen: peripheral blood. These receptors all stem from a young man who had recovered from COVID-19.

CDR3 loop: CASWNRVSYNEQFF. The CDR3 DNA sequence: TGTGCCAGCTGGAATCGGGTATCTTACAATGAGCAGTTCTTC. The V and J genes are TRBV6-6 and TRBJ2-1, with D unresolved. Trimming cost V 8 bases and J 4 bases, with 15 bases left between them. Germline-derived CDR1 and CDR2 are MNHNY and SVGAGI (reference sequence). This CDR3 region has 14 residues.

J is TRBJ2-1 and V is TRBV6-5; 7 nucleotides line up with TRBD1. With V trimmed by 0 bases and J by 7 bases, 9 bases remained unmatched. Germline assignment: CDR1 MNHEY and CDR2 SVGAGI. The CDR3 sequence is 16 residues long. The CDR3 reads CASSYSSQGVLNEQFF. CDR3 in DNA: TGTGCCAGCAGTTACTCGAGTCAGGGGGTACTTAATGAGCAGTTCTTC.

The gene calls are TRBV10-3 and TRBJ2-1; D ambiguous. CDR3 length: 11 residues. Trimming took 6 bases from V and 3 from J, leaving 3 bases between them. Germline V gene data show CDR1 as ENHRY and CDR2 as SYGVKD. This chain's CDR3 is CAISLYNEQFF. CDR3 DNA sequence: TGTGCCATCAGCCTCTACAATGAGCAGTTCTTC.

CDR3: CSDRTENGYTF. The CDR3 nucleotides read TGCAGCGACCGAACAGAAAATGGCTACACCTTC. This sequence joins TRBV29-1 and TRBJ1-2; D unresolved. This CDR3 region has 11 residues. Trimming took off 7 bases at V and 6 bases at J, with 12 bases between the two ends. Germline V CDR1 and CDR2: SQVTM, ANQGSEA.

This clone is a singleton in its sample. The V gene is TRBV21-1, the J gene TRBJ2-2; TRBD1, the table's D call, was not compared with the DNA. TRBV21-1 is reported as a pseudogene. The CDR3 consists of 19 residues. CDR3 sequence: CASSTRTGGPELNTGELFF. CDR3 bases: TGTGCCAGCAGCACCCGGACAGGGGGCCCCGAACTTAACACCGGGGAGCTGTTTTTT.

The rearrangement joins TRBV19 to TRBJ2-7, with 9 bases aligning to TRBD2. V was pared by 6 bases and J by 2 bases, with 8 bases of the junction left unmatched. CDR1 is LNHDA and CDR2 is SQIVND in the germline V gene (reference sequence). The CDR3 has 15 residues. CDR3 bases: TGTGCCAGTAGCAGCGGGGGGCCCACCCCCTACGAGCAGTACTTC. Protein sequence: CASSSGGPTPYEQYF. Full variable domain (rest looked up from reference TRBV19 and TRBJ2-7): DGGITQSPKYLFRKEGQNVTLSCEQNLNHDAMYWYRQDPGQGLRLIYYSQIVNDFQKGDIAEGYSVSREKKESFPLTVTSAQKNPTAFYLCASSSGGPTPYEQYFGPGTRLTVT.

The chain combines TRBV5-1 with TRBJ1-1; D might be TRBD1 (6 bases). V was clipped by 2 bases and J by 1 base, with 15 bases between them. Germline V gene data show CDR1 as SGHRS and CDR2 as YFSETQ. CDR3 length equals 16 residues. The CDR3 DNA reads as TGCGCCAGCAGCTTAGGGCCAGGGACACAGAACACTGAAGCTTTCTTT. Residues: CASSLGPGTQNTEAFF.

The chain is built from TRBV18 and TRBJ1-1, with D uncertain. Trimming cost V 3 bases and J 0 bases, with 17 bases left between them. This CDR3 has 17 residues. Germline values: CDR1 KGHSH, CDR2 LQKENI. The CDR3 reads CASSPLRLTDMNTEAFF. The CDR3 bases are TGTGCCAGCTCACCCCTTAGACTAACAGATATGAACACTGAAGCTTTCTTT. The complete variable domain, with remaining parts taken from reference TRBV18 and TRBJ1-1, reads NAGVMQNPRHLVRRRGQEARLRCSPMKGHSHVYWYRQLPEEGLKFMVYLQKENIIDESGMPKERFSAEFPKEGPSILRIQQVVRGDSAAYFCASSPLRLTDMNTEAFFGQGTRLTVV.

The chain joins TRBV7-8 to TRBJ2-5, with 8 bases fitting TRBD2. CDR3 length: 18 amino acids. CDR1 is SGHVS and CDR2 is FQNEAQ in the germline V gene. Losses at the gene ends were 7 bases for V and 5 bases for J; bases not matched to a gene: 21. Here the CDR3 DNA reads TGTGCCAGCAAGACGGTTTTTCAGGCGGGGGGTAGGCGGGAGACCCAGTACTTC. Translation: CASKTVFQAGGRRETQYF.

This clone was seen a single time. The V and J genes are TRBV4-1 and TRBJ2-3; 9 bases match TRBD2. Germline V gives CDR1 MGHRA, CDR2 YSYEKL. This CDR3 comprises 19 residues. V was clipped by 0 bases and J by 2 bases; unmatched bases: 12. CDR3 sequence (DNA): TGCGCCAGCAGCCAAGATGCGAGGGTAGCGGGGGCCATCACAGATACGCAGTATTTT. This translates into CASSQDARVAGAITDTQYF.

The chain couples TRBV6-5 to TRBJ1-3; D perhaps matches TRBD1 (5 bases). V was shortened by 7 bases and J by 5 bases, with 12 bases between the two germline ends. This CDR3 is 13 amino acids long. Germline CDR1 is MNHEY and CDR2 is SVGAGI. For the CDR3, the DNA is TGTGCCAGCACGGGGGATCGGAGAAACACCATATATTTT. This gives the protein CASTGDRRNTIYF.

The chain joins TRBV19 to TRBJ2-4, with D possibly TRBD1 on 6 matching bases. Germline V lookup: CDR1 LNHDA, CDR2 SQIVND (reference sequence). Trimming stripped 3 bases from V and 1 base from J, with 7 bases between. The CDR3 is 14 residues long. CDR3 protein: CASSIQGAKNIQYF. CDR3 nucleotide sequence: TGTGCCAGTAGTATTCAGGGGGCCAAAAACATTCAGTACTTC.

The rearrangement uses TRBV19 and TRBJ1-5, with D tentatively TRBD1 (5 bases). Trimming cost V 1 base and J 0 bases, with 13 bases left between them. Germline values: CDR1 LNHDA, CDR2 SQIVND (reference sequence). The CDR3 runs 17 residues. In DNA, the CDR3 is TGTGCCAGTAGTATAGTGCGCGACAGTTATAGCAATCAGCCCCAGCATTTT. Its protein is CASSIVRDSYSNQPQHF.

The CDR3 sequence: CASSIDGGNEKLFF. Here the CDR3 DNA reads TGTGCCAGTAGTATAGATGGGGGGAATGAAAAACTGTTTTTT. The chain combines TRBV19 with TRBJ1-4; TRBD1 might be the D (5 bases). The CDR3 totals 14 residues. Germline V gives CDR1 LNHDA, CDR2 SQIVND (reference sequence). The V end was cut by 0 bases, the J end by 5 bases, with 7 bases between.

The V and J genes are TRBV11-2 and TRBJ2-5; D is ambiguous. CDR3 length: 16 amino acids. CDR1 is SGHAT, CDR2 FQNNGV, per germline. Trimming stripped 3 bases from V and 4 bases from J, with 18 bases between. The CDR3 is CASSFLPTLIGETQYF. Here the CDR3 DNA reads TGTGCCAGCAGCTTCCTCCCTACCCTAATTGGAGAGACCCAGTACTTC.

This clone came up a few times. The chain employs TRBV19 and TRBJ2-5; tentative D call: TRBD1 (5 bases). This CDR3 has 14 residues. Trimming stripped 7 bases from V and 5 bases from J, with 17 bases between. Germline V gene sequence: CDR1 LNHDA, CDR2 SQIVND (reference sequence). The CDR3 region is CASKLQDTTETQYF. CDR3 nucleotides: TGTGCCAGTAAGTTACAGGATACCACGGAGACCCAGTACTTC. Variable domain in full (rest from reference TRBV19 and TRBJ2-5): DGGITQSPKYLFRKEGQNVTLSCEQNLNHDAMYWYRQDPGQGLRLIYYSQIVNDFQKGDIAEGYSVSREKKESFPLTVTSAQKNPTAFYLCASKLQDTTETQYFGPGTRLLVL.

The chain has TRBV27 and TRBJ2-5; TRBD2 matches at 8 bases. The length of the CDR3 is 12 residues. The germline V gene encodes CDR1 MNHEY and CDR2 SMNVEV (reference sequence). The V and J ends lost 4 bases and 8 bases, in that order; junction bases with no gene match: 3. The chain's CDR3 is CASSSSGGTQYF. The CDR3 nucleotides read TGTGCCAGCAGTTCCAGCGGGGGAACCCAGTACTTC.

This chain connects TRBV4-1 to TRBJ1-3, with D tentatively TRBD1 (5 bases). The CDR3 is 18 residues long. V gave up 4 bases and J gave up 0 bases, with 19 bases separating them. Per the germline V gene, CDR1 is MGHRA and CDR2 is YSYEKL. The CDR3 reads CASSLIPGLLFSGNTIYF. Here the CDR3 DNA reads TGCGCCAGCAGCCTAATACCGGGACTGCTTTTCTCTGGAAACACCATATATTTT.

This clone was recorded once. The genes are TRBV11-2 and TRBJ1-2; a possible D gene is TRBD1 (6 bases). Germline loops: CDR1 SGHAT, CDR2 FQNNGV. The CDR3 is 13 residues long. The V and J ends lost 5 bases and 4 bases respectively, with 11 bases between them. CDR3 nucleotides: TGTGCCAGCAGCCACAGGGTGGGCTATGGCTACACCTTC. Amino acid sequence: CASSHRVGYGYTF.

The chain couples TRBV21-1 to TRBJ2-7; TRBD1, as called in the table, went unchecked against the DNA. TRBV21-1 is a documented pseudogene. The CDR3 is 14 amino acids. For the CDR3, the DNA is TGTGCCAGCAGCGGAAAGACAGGGTTTAGGGAGCAGTACTTC. This codes for CASSGKTGFREQYF.

This chain uses TRBV5-6 with TRBJ2-3, with 10 bases fitting TRBD2. The germline CDR1 and CDR2 sequences are SGHDT and YYEEEE. Trimming at V came to 1 base and at J to 5 bases, leaving 10 bases not matched to a gene. This CDR3 region has 17 residues. The CDR3 DNA is TGTGCCAGCAGCTTGCGAGCTAGCGGGGGCTCTGGAGATACGCAGTATTTT. Translation: CASSLRASGGSGDTQYF.

The chain links TRBV30 to TRBJ1-1, with a tentative D call TRBD1 (5 bases). This CDR3 contains 12 residues. The V end was cut by 5 bases, the J end by 6 bases, with 13 bases between. Germline lookup yields CDR1 GTSNPN and CDR2 SVGIG (reference sequence). CDR3 region: CAWGQGKSEAFF. CDR3 sequence (DNA): TGTGCCTGGGGGCAGGGAAAATCTGAAGCTTTCTTT. The full variable domain, completed using reference TRBV30 and TRBJ1-1, is SQTIHQWPATLVQPVGSPLSLECTVEGTSNPNLYWYRQAAGRGLQLLFYSVGIGQISSEVPQNLSASRPQDRQFILSSKKLLLSDSGFYLCAWGQGKSEAFFGQGTRLTVV.